This T cell receptor beta chain was captured in a study of control samples from healthy donors and cancer patients. Per germline, CDR1 SGHRS and CDR2 YFSETQ. This CDR3 has 14 residues. The J segment lost 10 bases and the V segment lost 4 bases, leaving 8 bases of the junction unmatched. Sequencing was performed with immunoSEQ multiplex PCR; in TCRdb, only in-frame clones are kept and a portion is missing. The sample lists roughly 160,000 clones, 88% occurring once. The sequence came from a woman aged 25 to 39 in good health. This chain joins TRBV5-1 and TRBJ1-6, with 7 bases aligning to TRBD1. Sequences were obtained from blood. The CDR3 here is CASSGGTEGSPLHF. The CDR3 coding sequence is TGCGCCAGCAGCGGTGGGACAGAAGGGTCACCCCTCCACTTT.